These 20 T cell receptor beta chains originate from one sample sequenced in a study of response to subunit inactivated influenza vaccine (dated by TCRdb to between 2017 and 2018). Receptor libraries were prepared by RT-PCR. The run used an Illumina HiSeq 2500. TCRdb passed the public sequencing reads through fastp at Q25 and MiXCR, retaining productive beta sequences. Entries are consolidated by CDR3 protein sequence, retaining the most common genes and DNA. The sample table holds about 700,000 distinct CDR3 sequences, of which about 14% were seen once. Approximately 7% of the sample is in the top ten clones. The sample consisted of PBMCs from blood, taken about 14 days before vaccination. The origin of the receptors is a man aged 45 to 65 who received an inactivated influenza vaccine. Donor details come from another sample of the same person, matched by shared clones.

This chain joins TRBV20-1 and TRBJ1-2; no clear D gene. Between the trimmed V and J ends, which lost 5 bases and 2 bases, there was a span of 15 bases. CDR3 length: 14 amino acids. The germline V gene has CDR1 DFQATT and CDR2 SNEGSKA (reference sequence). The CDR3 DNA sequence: TGCAGTGCTTTTACGGGAGCCGGCAACTATGGCTACACCTTC. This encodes CSAFTGAGNYGYTF.

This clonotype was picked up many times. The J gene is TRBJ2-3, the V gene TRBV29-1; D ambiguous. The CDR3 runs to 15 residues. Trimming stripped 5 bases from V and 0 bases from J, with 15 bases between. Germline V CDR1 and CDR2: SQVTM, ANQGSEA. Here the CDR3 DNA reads TGCAGCGTTCCCCACGACCCCTCTAGCACAGATACGCAGTATTTT. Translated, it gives CSVPHDPSSTDTQYF.

The CDR3 sequence: CASSKDRTYNEQFF. For the CDR3, the DNA is TGTGCCAGCAGCAAGGACAGAACCTACAATGAGCAGTTCTTC. This chain connects TRBV7-2 to TRBJ2-1, with D tentatively TRBD1 (6 bases). V lost 5 bases and J 2 bases, leaving 10 bases between the germline ends. CDR1 is SGHTA and CDR2 is FQGNSA in the germline V gene. This CDR3 comprises 14 residues.

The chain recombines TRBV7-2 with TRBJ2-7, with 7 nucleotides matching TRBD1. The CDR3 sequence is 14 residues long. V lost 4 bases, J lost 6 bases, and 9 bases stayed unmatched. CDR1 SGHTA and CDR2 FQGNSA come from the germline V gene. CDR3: CASSSLQGTGEQYF. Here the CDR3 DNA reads TGTGCCAGCAGCTCTTTACAGGGGACCGGCGAGCAGTACTTC.

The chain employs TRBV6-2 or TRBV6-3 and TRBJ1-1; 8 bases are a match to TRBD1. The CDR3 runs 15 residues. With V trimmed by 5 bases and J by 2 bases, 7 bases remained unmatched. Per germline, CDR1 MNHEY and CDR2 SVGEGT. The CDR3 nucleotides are TGTGCCAGCAGTGACCAGGGGGCAGGCAACACTGAAGCTTTCTTT. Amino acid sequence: CASSDQGAGNTEAFF.

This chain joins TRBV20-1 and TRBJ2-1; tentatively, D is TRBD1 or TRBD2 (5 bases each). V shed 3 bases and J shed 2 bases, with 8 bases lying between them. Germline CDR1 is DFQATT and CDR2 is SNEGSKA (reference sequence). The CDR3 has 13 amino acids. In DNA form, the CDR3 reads TGCAGTGCTAGTCCGGGGCCCTACAATGAGCAGTTCTTC. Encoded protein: CSASPGPYNEQFF.

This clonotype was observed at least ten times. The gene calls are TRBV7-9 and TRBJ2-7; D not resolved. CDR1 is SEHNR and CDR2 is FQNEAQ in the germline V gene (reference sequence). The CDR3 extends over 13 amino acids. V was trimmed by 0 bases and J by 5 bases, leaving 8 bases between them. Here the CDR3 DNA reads TGTGCCAGCAGCTTAGCGGTTAGTGACGAGCAGTACTTC. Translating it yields CASSLAVSDEQYF. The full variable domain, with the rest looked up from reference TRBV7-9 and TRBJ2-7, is DTGVSQNPRHKITKRGQNVTFRCDPISEHNRLYWYRQTLGQGPEFLTYFQNEAQLEKSRLLSDRFSAERPKGSFSTLEIQRTEQGDSAMYLCASSLAVSDEQYFGPGTRLTVT.

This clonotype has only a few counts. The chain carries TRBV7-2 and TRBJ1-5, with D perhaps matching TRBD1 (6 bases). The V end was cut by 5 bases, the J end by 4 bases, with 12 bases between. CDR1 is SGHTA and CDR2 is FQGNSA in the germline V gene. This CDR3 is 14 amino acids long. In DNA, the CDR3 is TGTGCCAGCAGCGTTACAGGGCAGAATCAGCCCCAGCATTTT. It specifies CASSVTGQNQPQHF.

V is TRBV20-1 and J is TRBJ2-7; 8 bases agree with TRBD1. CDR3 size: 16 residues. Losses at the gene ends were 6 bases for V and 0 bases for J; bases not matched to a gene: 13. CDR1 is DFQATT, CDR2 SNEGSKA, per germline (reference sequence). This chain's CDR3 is CSAPPAGTGVSYEQYF. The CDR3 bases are TGCAGTGCCCCCCCGGCCGGGACAGGAGTCTCCTACGAGCAGTACTTC.

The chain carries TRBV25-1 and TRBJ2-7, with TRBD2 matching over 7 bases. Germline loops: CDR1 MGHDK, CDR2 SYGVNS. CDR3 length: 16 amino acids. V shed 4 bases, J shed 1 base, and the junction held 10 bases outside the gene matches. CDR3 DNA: TGTGCCAGCAGTGCGAATGGTAGGGACTATTCCTACGAGCAGTACTTC. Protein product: CASSANGRDYSYEQYF.

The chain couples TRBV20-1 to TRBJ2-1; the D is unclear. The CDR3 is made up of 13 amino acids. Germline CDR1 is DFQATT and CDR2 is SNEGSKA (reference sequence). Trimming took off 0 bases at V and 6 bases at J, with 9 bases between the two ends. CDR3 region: CSARDWTSNEQFF. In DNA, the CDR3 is TGCAGTGCTAGAGATTGGACCAGCAATGAGCAGTTCTTC.

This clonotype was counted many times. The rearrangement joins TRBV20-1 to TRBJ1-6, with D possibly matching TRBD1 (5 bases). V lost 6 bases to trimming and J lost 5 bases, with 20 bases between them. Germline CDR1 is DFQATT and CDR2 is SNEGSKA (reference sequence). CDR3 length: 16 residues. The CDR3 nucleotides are TGCAGTGCCAGGGAGGACTTCAAATGGGATAATTCACCCCTCCACTTT. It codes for CSAREDFKWDNSPLHF.

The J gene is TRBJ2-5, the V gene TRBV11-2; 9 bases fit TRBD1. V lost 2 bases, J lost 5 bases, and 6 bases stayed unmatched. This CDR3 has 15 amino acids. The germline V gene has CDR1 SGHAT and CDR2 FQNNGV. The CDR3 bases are TGTGCCAGCAGCTTATCAGTGGGACAGGGTGAGACCCAGTACTTC. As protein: CASSLSVGQGETQYF. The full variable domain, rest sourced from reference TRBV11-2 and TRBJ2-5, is EAGVAQSPRYKIIEKRQSVAFWCNPISGHATLYWYQQILGQGPKLLIQFQNNGVVDDSQLPKDRFSAERLKGVDSTLKIQPAKLEDSAVYLCASSLSVGQGETQYFGPGTRLLVL.

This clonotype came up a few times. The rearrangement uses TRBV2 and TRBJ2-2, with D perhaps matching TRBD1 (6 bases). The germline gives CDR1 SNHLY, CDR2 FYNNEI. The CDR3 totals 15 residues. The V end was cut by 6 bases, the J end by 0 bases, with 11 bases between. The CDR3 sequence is CASRRDNPNTGELFF. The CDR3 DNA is TGTGCCAGCAGACGGGACAACCCGAACACCGGGGAGCTGTTTTTT.

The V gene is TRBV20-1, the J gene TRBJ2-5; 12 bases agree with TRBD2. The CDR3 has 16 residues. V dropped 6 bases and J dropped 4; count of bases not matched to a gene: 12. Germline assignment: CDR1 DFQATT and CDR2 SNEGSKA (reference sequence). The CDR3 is CSANLRLAGEGETQYF. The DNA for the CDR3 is TGCAGTGCCAACCTCCGACTAGCGGGGGAAGGAGAGACCCAGTACTTC.

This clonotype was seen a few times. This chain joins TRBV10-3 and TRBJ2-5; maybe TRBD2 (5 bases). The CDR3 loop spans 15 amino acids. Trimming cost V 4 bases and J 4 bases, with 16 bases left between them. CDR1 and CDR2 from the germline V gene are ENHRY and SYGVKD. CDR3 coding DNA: TGTGCCATCAGTGCTCGAGGAGAGGAGGTAGAGACCCAGTACTTC. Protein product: CAISARGEEVETQYF.

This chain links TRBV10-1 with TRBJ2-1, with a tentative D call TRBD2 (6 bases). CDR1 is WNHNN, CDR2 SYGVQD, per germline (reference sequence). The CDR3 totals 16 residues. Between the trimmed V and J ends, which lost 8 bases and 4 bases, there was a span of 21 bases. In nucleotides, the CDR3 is TGCGCCAGCCGTGCTTTGCGGGGCTGGATTTACAATGAGCAGTTCTTC. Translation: CASRALRGWIYNEQFF.

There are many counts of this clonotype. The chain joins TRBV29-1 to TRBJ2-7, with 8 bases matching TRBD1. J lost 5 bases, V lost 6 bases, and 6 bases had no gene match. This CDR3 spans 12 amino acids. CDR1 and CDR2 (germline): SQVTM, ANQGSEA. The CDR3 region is CSVNRGEDEQYF. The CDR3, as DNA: TGCAGCGTAAACAGGGGGGAGGACGAGCAGTACTTC.

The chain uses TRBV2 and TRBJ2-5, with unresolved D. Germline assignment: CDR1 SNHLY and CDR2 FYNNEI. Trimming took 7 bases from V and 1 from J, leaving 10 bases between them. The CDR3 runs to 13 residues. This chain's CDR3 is CASNQQVQETQYF. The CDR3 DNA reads TGTGCCAGCAATCAGCAGGTCCAAGAGACCCAGTACTTC.

CDR3 sequence: CASSFNPASSTDTQYF. For the CDR3, the DNA is TGTGCCAGCAGCTTCAACCCAGCGAGTAGCACAGATACGCAGTATTTT. The chain recombines TRBV3-1 with TRBJ2-3; no reliable D call. The CDR3 is 16 amino acids. V gave up 5 bases and J gave up 0 bases, with 15 bases separating them. Germline-derived CDR1 and CDR2 are LGHDT and YNNKEL (reference sequence).